This TCR beta chain was identified in a study of cytomegalovirus exposure and HLA in healthy donors. Trimming removed 0 bases from V and 4 bases from J; junction bases left unmatched: 0. Germline V CDR1 and CDR2: SGHDT, YYEEEE. The CDR3 is 16 residues long. The data were produced by immunoSEQ multiplex PCR, yet TCRdb's version contains in-frame clones alone and is incomplete. Altogether more than 110,000 clones are present, almost 90% being singletons, with the ten largest covering 7.9%. Sequenced sample: PBMCs. This clonotype was obtained from a woman between 18 and 29 years old in good health and CMV-seropositive. The chain has TRBV5-6 and TRBJ2-1, with TRBD2 matching over 14 bases. The CDR3 nucleotides read TGTGCCAGCAGCTTGGGGACTAGCGGGGGGTACAATGAGCAGTTCTTC. Its protein is CASSLGTSGGYNEQFF.